This T cell receptor (beta chain) was sequenced during a study of CXCR3-negative and CXCR3-positive naive CD8 T cells (dated by TCRdb to between 2019 and 2020). Regarding the research as a whole: In total, about 130 million TRB reads were obtained, which works out to roughly 1.5 +/- 0.3 million reads per library. Data from some twelve donors, pooled across two independent experiments, went into the diversity and physicochemical repertoire analyses. Naive subsets from five or six donors and memory cells from 3 donors were included in the TRBV-TRBJ cluster analysis. Study-level results and caveats: Surface CD5, linked to self-reactivity in mice, was comparable between naive subsets; TCR interaction strength was therefore also inferred from TRB CDR3 physicochemical properties. Comparably high repertoire diversity was found in both naive subsets, whereas much lower repertoire diversity was found in memory CD8+ T cells. Similar TRBV-TRBJ usage was shown by naive CXCR3-negative and CXCR3-positive cells from the same donor, whereas distinct patterns were shown by memory cells. Compared with CXCR3-negative naive cells, CXCR3-positive naive cells had TRB CDR3s with higher hydrophobicity (lower Kidera factor 4), lower energy, and higher strength and volume indices. CXCR3 expression partially decreased after cryopreservation, so most assays used freshly isolated PBMCs.

For each CD8+ T cell subset, flow sorting was done in triplicate, and some 300,000 cells per subset went directly into RLT lysis buffer. Naive CD8+ T cells were defined stringently as CD45RO-CCR7+CD27+CD95- to exclude memory contaminants. Standard density gradient centrifugation was used to isolate peripheral blood mononuclear cells from buffy coats. Naive CXCR3-negative and CXCR3-positive CD8+ T cells were flow-sorted using a FACSAria III. An RNeasy Mini Kit was used to extract total RNA from the sorted cells. The listed sequencing device is NextSeq 550. The Human TCR Profiling Kit (MiLaboratory) was used to prepare UMI-labeled 5' RACE TRB cDNA libraries. cDNA synthesis used the entire amount of extracted RNA, and PCR amplification then used the entire amount of cDNA produced. Libraries were prepared in parallel with an identical number of PCR cycles. The authors' pipeline ran thus. About 57,000 +/- 9,900 unique UMI-labeled TRB cDNA molecules per library were extracted with MIGEC and MiXCR, with at least two reads per UMI required. On average, each library contained approximately 40,000 +/- 10,000 functional in-frame TRB CDR3 nucleotide clonotypes without stop codons. After downsampling to 5000 UMI-labeled TRB molecules per sample, diversity metrics, including normalized Shannon-Wiener and Chao1, were computed in VDJtools. For the central five CDR3 residues, VDJtools calculated physicochemical properties weighted by clonotype size, namely interaction energy, strength, volume and Kidera factor 4. The reads, reprocessed by TCRdb, yield one row per CDR3 protein sequence and no DNA. The V and J calls were determined by TCRdb, not by the authors. The table kept for this sample lists about 45,000 distinct CDR3 sequences. Approximately 2.5% of the sample is in the top ten clones.

Reading from cysteine to phenylalanine, the CDR3 counts 14 amino acids. Only the protein is available. The germline V gene yields MDHEN for CDR1 and SYDVKM for CDR2. Comments on this clonotype: Its antigen is unknown.

The TCR sequence derives from a human donor in good health. Some clones in this sample may be carry-over from other donors' samples. The chain is made from TRBV28 and TRBJ2-3. The sample was naive CXCR3- CD8+ T cells from blood. Reading the label with the study, this specimen's cell subset or site is: CD45RO-CCR7+CD27+CD95- naive CD8+ T cells lacking CXCR3 (TNR3-). The CDR3 region reads CASSFPTKTDTQYF.